This entry is about one T cell receptor (beta chain). Assay: immunoSEQ multiplex PCR; the TCRdb copy retains only in-frame clones and omits some. The table lists around 70,000 clones, roughly 91% of them singletons, with around 9.9% in the top ten. Germline trimming cut 4 bases from V and 6 bases from J; bases unmatched to any gene: 2. The germline gives CDR1 SGHRS, CDR2 YFSETQ. The CDR3 runs to 14 residues. The data belong to a study of blood T cell repertoires in COVID-19. The overall study: Acute-phase and convalescent COVID-19 samples originated in the United States, Italy and Spain.

The sample taken for sequencing was peripheral blood. The chain is built from TRBV5-1 and TRBJ1-6, with 9 bases fitting TRBD1. This receptor was taken from a woman aged 18-30 years with acute or convalescent COVID-19. The CDR3 DNA sequence: TGCGCCAGCAGCCCGGGACAGGGTAATTCACCCCTCCACTTT. Its protein is CASSPGQGNSPLHF.